This TCR beta chain comes out of a study of molecular identifiers for immune sequencing clone quantification. Turning to the study itself: Replicates involved a five-way split of RNA from 20,000 or 100,000 naive CD8 cells, with sequencing of four.

This clonotype was counted ten times or more. Libraries from naive CD8 cells were generated from roughly 21,000 to 960,000 sorted cells (with 10%, 30% or 50% RNA). For naive CD8 T cells, sorting used the CD8+CD4-CCR7+CD45RA+ phenotype. Between the trimmed V and J ends, which lost 0 bases and 3 bases, there was a span of 9 bases. The CDR3 is 14 residues long. CDR1 SGHKS and CDR2 YYEKEE come from the germline V gene (reference sequence). Previously described methods with listed TCR primers produced the bulk TCR libraries. TCRdb re-called the PCR reads with MiXCR, one entry per CDR3 protein. This sample carries about 640,000 distinct CDR3 sequences, around 20% of them seen once, and the ten largest clones take roughly 0.83%.

The V call is TRBV5-5, the J call TRBJ1-1, with D uncertain. The receptor's source is a human donor in good health. Some libraries in this study had Jurkat cell RNA spiked in. What was sequenced was naive CD8+ T cells from blood, with Jurkat cell RNA spiked in. Subset given: FACS-sorted CD8+CD4-CCR7+CD45RA+ naive T cells. The CDR3 is CASSLGQWDTEAFF. CDR3 nucleotides: TGTGCCAGCAGCTTGGGGCAGTGGGACACTGAAGCTTTCTTT. Filled out from reference TRBV5-5 and TRBJ1-1, the complete variable domain reads DAGVTQSPTHLIKTRGQQVTLRCSPISGHKSVSWYQQVLGQGPQFIFQYYEKEERGRGNFPDRFSARQFPNYSSELNVNALLLGDSALYLCASSLGQWDTEAFFGQGTRLTVV.